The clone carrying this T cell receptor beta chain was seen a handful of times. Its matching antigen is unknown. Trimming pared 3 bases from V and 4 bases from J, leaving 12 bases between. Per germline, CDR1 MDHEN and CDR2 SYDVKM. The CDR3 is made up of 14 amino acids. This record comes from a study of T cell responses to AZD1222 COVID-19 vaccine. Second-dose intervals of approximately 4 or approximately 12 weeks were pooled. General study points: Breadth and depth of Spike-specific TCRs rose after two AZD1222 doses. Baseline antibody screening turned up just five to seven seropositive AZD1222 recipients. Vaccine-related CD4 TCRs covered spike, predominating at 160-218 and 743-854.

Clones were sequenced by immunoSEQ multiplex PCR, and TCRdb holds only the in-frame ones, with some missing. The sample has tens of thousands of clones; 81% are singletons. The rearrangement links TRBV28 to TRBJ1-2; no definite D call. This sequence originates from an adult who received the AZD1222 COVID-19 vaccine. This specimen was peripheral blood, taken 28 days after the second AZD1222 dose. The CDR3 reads CASSLPGWGYGYTF. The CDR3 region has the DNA TGTGCCAGCAGTTTGCCAGGTTGGGGCTATGGCTACACCTTC.